Described below is a single T cell receptor (beta chain) sequence and its context. TCRdb's copy holds only in-frame clones and misses some; the assay was immunoSEQ multiplex PCR. In the table there are about 170,000 clones, 85% of which are singletons. Trimming stripped 6 bases from V and 6 bases from J, with 12 bases between. Germline-derived CDR1 and CDR2 are SNHLY and FYNNEI. There are 14 residues in the CDR3. The sample originates from a study of blood T cell repertoires in COVID-19. The Seattle patients, enrolled during active infection, were followed longitudinally. The chain links TRBV2 to TRBJ2-6; tentatively, D is TRBD1 (5 bases). The sequence was collected from a woman at least 80 years old with COVID-19, enrolled during active disease. Sample: peripheral blood. CDR3 region: CASSLGVAANVLTF. In DNA, the CDR3 is TGTGCCAGCAGCCTAGGGGTTGCGGCCAACGTCCTGACTTTC.